This TCR beta chain was sequenced during a study of blood T cell repertoires in COVID-19. Study context: Acute and convalescent COVID-19 specimens originated in the United States, Italy and Spain. Sources were T cells, B-cell-depleted T cells, or PBMCs; the material itself was cDNA or gDNA.

Original processing methods: Amplification of reference gene primers was used by the study to estimate nucleated cell counts. Sequencing was performed with immunoSEQ multiplex PCR; in TCRdb, only in-frame clones are kept and a portion is missing. V and J calls and clone size come straight from that table; D and trimming were deduced from the DNA. The table has 9,500 to 12,000 clones, 87% seen once; the top ten hold around 25%. After removal of 0 bases from V and 12 bases from J, the junction contained 10 bases not matched to a gene. The CDR3 contains 15 residues. CDR1 and CDR2 (germline): ENHRY, SYGVKD.

The rearrangement links TRBV10-3 to TRBJ2-1; 8 positions match TRBD1. This receptor was taken from a man younger than 45 with active or convalescent COVID-19. The sequencing sample was made of peripheral blood. The chain's CDR3 is CAISESPGGASGQFF. The CDR3 nucleotides are TGTGCCATCAGTGAGTCGCCAGGGGGCGCATCCGGGCAGTTCTTC.